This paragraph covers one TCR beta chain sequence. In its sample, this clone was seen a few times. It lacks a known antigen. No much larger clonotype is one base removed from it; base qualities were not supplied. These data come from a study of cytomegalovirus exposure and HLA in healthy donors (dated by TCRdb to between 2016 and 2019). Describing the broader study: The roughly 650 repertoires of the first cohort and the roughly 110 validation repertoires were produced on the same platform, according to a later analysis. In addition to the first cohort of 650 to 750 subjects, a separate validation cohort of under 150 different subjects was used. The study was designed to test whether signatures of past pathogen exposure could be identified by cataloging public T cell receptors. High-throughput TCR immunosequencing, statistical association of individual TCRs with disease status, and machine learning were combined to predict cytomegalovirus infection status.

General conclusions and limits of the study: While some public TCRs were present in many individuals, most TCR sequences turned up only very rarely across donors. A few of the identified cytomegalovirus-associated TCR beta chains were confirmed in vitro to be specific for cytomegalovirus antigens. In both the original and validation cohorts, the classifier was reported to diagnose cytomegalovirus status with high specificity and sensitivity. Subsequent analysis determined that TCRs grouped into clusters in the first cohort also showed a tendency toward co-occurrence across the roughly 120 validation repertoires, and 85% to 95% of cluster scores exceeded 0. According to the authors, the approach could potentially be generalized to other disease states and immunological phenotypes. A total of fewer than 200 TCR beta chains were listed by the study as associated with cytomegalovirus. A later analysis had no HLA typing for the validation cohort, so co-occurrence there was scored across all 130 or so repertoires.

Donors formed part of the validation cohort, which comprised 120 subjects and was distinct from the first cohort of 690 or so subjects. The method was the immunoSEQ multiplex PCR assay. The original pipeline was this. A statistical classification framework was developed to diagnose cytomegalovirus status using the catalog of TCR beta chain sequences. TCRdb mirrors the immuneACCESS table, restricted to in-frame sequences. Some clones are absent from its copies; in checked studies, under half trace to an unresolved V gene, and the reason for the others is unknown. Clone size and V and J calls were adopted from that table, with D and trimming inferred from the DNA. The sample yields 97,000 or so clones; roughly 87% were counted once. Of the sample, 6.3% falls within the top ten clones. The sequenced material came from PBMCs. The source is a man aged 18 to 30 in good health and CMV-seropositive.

The CDR3 region has the sequence CASRNRVTSNQPQHF. DNA sequence: TGTGCCAGTAGAAACAGAGTTACAAGCAATCAGCCCCAGCATTTT. Recombination joined TRBV19 with TRBJ1-5, with the D gene uncertain. Relative to germline, V is 6 bases shorter and J is 1 base shorter, with 13 bases between their ends. CDR1 and CDR2 were assigned from the germline V gene (reference sequence) as LNHDA and SQIVND. Inclusive of the bounding cysteine and phenylalanine, the CDR3 is 15 residues long. Solely the CDR3 DNA is kept, with 45 bases framed from the first base. Reference TRBV19 and TRBJ1-5 genes cover what lies past the CDR3, so the full variable domain is DGGITQSPKYLFRKEGQNVTLSCEQNLNHDAMYWYRQDPGQGLRLIYYSQIVNDFQKGDIAEGYSVSREKKESFPLTVTSAQKNPTAFYLCASRNRVTSNQPQHFGDGTRLSIL.